This T cell receptor (beta chain) was recorded in a study of T cell responses to AZD1222 COVID-19 vaccine. Study-level points and caveats: Recipients of two AZD1222 doses showed rising Spike-specific TCR breadth and depth. At baseline, just 5 or 6 AZD1222 recipients tested seropositive. Regions left unmutated in variants are reportedly the target of nearly half of spike-specific TCRs.

About this clone: Its matching antigen is unknown.

Only in-frame clones appear in the TCRdb table, and some are missing; sequencing was by immunoSEQ multiplex PCR. The sample has about 140,000 clones, more than 80% seen once. Per the germline V gene, CDR1 is MGHRA and CDR2 is YSYEKL. V lost 2 bases, J lost 8 bases, and 10 bases stayed unmatched. This CDR3 is built from 15 residues. The rearrangement uses TRBV4-1 and TRBJ1-2; 8 positions agree with TRBD1. The receptor's source is an adult in good health. This sample comprised peripheral blood, obtained on day 0 of MenACWY control vaccination. CDR3: CASSQPGQAFGGYTF. In nucleotides, the CDR3 is TGCGCCAGCAGCCAACCGGGACAGGCTTTCGGCGGCTACACCTTC.